A single sample is the source of the 16 T cell receptor beta chains below, sequenced in a study of Graves' ophthalmopathy and Graves' hyperthyroidism (dated by TCRdb to the late 2010s). TCRdb records Illumina HiSeq 2000 as the sequencer. For repertoire sequencing, the TCR beta CDR3 regions were amplified from RNA transcripts. HTBI primers and the Qiagen OneStep RT-PCR kit were used in a first-round RT-PCR, which was followed by a second-round multiplex PCR, size selection and purification. The public sequencing data were trimmed at Q25 with fastp and processed into clonotypes with MiXCR by TCRdb, which kept only in-frame beta chains. Identical CDR3 proteins give one entry, which carries the most common genes and DNA. This sample holds roughly 400,000 distinct CDR3 sequences; 15% to 20% were observed only once. The biggest ten clones account for roughly 1.4% of the sample. The sample comprised peripheral blood. The receptors here all came from a woman under 30 with Graves' ophthalmopathy. Donor details come from another sample of the same person, matched by shared clones.

This clonotype was observed at least ten times. The V and J genes are TRBV7-9 and TRBJ1-6; D gene uncertain. This CDR3 comprises 9 residues. Trimming shortened V by 8 bases and J by 9 bases, and 2 bases separated the two germline ends. CDR1 and CDR2 from the germline V gene are SEHNR and FQNEAQ (reference sequence). CDR3: CASGSPLHF. CDR3 DNA sequence: TGTGCCAGCGGTTCACCCCTCCACTTT.

The chain carries TRBV11-2 and TRBJ1-6; TRBD1 agrees at 7 bases. There are 17 residues in the CDR3. Germline loops: CDR1 SGHAT, CDR2 FQNNGV. V gave up 5 bases and J gave up 7 bases; unmatched junction bases: 14. The CDR3 here is CASSAGGLRGSNSPLHF. DNA for the CDR3: TGTGCCAGCAGCGCAGGGGGGTTGCGGGGATCGAATTCACCCCTCCACTTT.

This rearrangement joins TRBV28 to TRBJ2-5; no firm D call. The CDR3 runs to 13 residues. Germline V gene data show CDR1 as MDHEN and CDR2 as SYDVKM. V gave up 7 bases and J gave up 2 bases, with 11 bases separating them. The CDR3: CASKATSQETQYF. In DNA form, the CDR3 reads TGTGCCAGCAAGGCTACCTCTCAAGAGACCCAGTACTTC.

At least ten counts were recorded for this clonotype. V and J are TRBV20-1 and TRBJ1-1; a possible D gene is TRBD1 (5 bases). Trimming took 3 bases from V and 5 from J, leaving 19 bases between them. This CDR3 comprises 15 residues. Germline lookup yields CDR1 DFQATT and CDR2 SNEGSKA (reference sequence). CDR3 sequence reads: CSASPGGRKSTEAFF. The DNA for the CDR3 is TGCAGTGCTAGCCCTGGGGGGAGGAAAAGTACTGAAGCTTTCTTT.

This chain uses TRBV11-1 with TRBJ1-1; D is uncertain. The CDR3 consists of 16 residues. Germline CDR1 SGHAT, CDR2 FQDESV (reference sequence). V was cut by 1 base and J by 1 base, with 13 bases left in between. The DNA for the CDR3 is TGTGCCAGCAGCTTAGTATTTGGGAGCTCGAACACTGAAGCTTTCTTT. This translates into CASSLVFGSSNTEAFF. Filled out from reference TRBV11-1 and TRBJ1-1, the complete variable domain reads EAEVAQSPRYKITEKSQAVAFWCDPISGHATLYWYRQILGQGPELLVQFQDESVVDDSQLPKDRFSAERLKGVDSTLKIQPAELGDSAMYLCASSLVFGSSNTEAFFGQGTRLTVV.

The J gene is TRBJ1-2, the V gene TRBV2, with 9 bases matching TRBD1. The length of the CDR3 is 14 residues. V lost 5 bases to trimming and J lost 7 bases; unmatched junction nucleotides: 8. CDR1 SNHLY and CDR2 FYNNEI come from the germline V gene. The CDR3 sequence is CASSRQGVVSGYTF. CDR3 nucleotides: TGTGCCAGCAGTAGACAGGGGGTGGTTTCTGGCTACACCTTC. Using reference TRBV2 and TRBJ1-2 for the parts outside the CDR3, the full variable domain is EPEVTQTPSHQVTQMGQEVILRCVPISNHLYFYWYRQILGQKVEFLVSFYNNEISEKSEIFDDQFSVERPDGSNFTLKIRSTKLEDSAMYFCASSRQGVVSGYTFGSGTRLTVV.

This clonotype was counted many times. The rearrangement joins TRBV30 to TRBJ1-1; TRBD1 is a possible D gene (5 bases). The germline V gene encodes CDR1 GTSNPN and CDR2 SVGIG (reference sequence). The CDR3 length is 15 residues. Trimming removed 2 bases from V and 4 bases from J, with 17 bases in between. The CDR3 sequence is CAWSKAGTLGTEAFF. CDR3 coding DNA: TGTGCCTGGAGTAAAGCGGGGACCCTCGGCACTGAAGCTTTCTTT.

V usage is TRBV4-3 and J usage is TRBJ2-7; D possibly corresponds to TRBD2 (6 bases). This CDR3 comprises 12 residues. Germline assignment: CDR1 LGHNA and CDR2 YSLEER. With 6 bases removed from V and 3 bases from J, the gap between germline ends came to 9 bases. The CDR3 spells CASRGLNYEQYF. For the CDR3, the DNA is TGCGCCAGCAGGGGACTCAACTACGAGCAGTACTTC.

This clonotype was counted at least ten times. This chain uses TRBV7-8 with TRBJ2-5, with 7 bases fitting TRBD1. This CDR3 contains 14 residues. CDR1 and CDR2 from the germline V gene are SGHVS and FQNEAQ. Unmatched junction bases numbered 6, after V lost 4 bases and J lost 4 bases. CDR3 in DNA: TGTGCCAGCAGCTATCCACAGGGGATAGAGACCCAGTACTTC. Translation: CASSYPQGIETQYF.

This clonotype was picked up many times. The chain recombines TRBV4-3 with TRBJ1-6, with no clear D. Looked up from germline, CDR1 is LGHNA and CDR2 is YSLEER. Trimming took off 3 bases at V and 5 bases at J, with 11 bases between the two ends. This CDR3 spans 15 amino acids. CDR3 residues: CASSHIKGNNSPLHF. The CDR3 DNA reads TGCGCCAGCAGCCACATCAAGGGAAATAATTCACCCCTCCACTTT.

Ten or more counts support this clonotype. The CDR3 nucleotides are TGTGCCAGCAGCCATGGAGCGGGCTCCTACGAGCAGTACTTC. This gives the protein CASSHGAGSYEQYF. This rearrangement joins TRBV7-2 to TRBJ2-7, with a possible D match to TRBD2 (6 bases). Germline V gene data show CDR1 as SGHTA and CDR2 as FQGNSA. CDR3 length: 14 residues. V lost 5 bases to trimming and J lost 0 bases, with 11 bases between them. Full variable domain (outside the CDR3, taken from reference TRBV7-2 and TRBJ2-7): GAGVSQSPSNKVTEKGKDVELRCDPISGHTALYWYRQSLGQGLEFLIYFQGNSAPDKSGLPSDRFSAERTGGSVSTLTIQRTQQEDSAVYLCASSHGAGSYEQYFGPGTRLTVT.

The table lists this clonotype with many counts. The V and J genes are TRBV29-1 and TRBJ2-7; 11 nucleotides align to TRBD2. The CDR3 totals 14 residues. V was clipped by 3 bases and J by 4 bases; unmatched bases: 5. CDR1 is SQVTM and CDR2 is ANQGSEA in the germline V gene. Here the CDR3 reads CSVEGGTSGYEQYF. The CDR3 DNA reads TGCAGCGTTGAGGGGGGGACTAGCGGATACGAGCAGTACTTC.

The sample holds many counts of this clonotype. The CDR3 region has the DNA TGCAGTGCTAGAGAAAGGTATACGGGGAGGACACTCCTCGGGGAGCAGTACTTC. Protein product: CSARERYTGRTLLGEQYF. The V call is TRBV20-1, the J call TRBJ2-7; a possible D gene is TRBD2 (6 bases). The CDR3 consists of 18 residues. V shed 0 bases and J shed 7 bases, with 28 bases lying between them. CDR1 and CDR2 (germline): DFQATT, SNEGSKA (reference sequence).

Note on this clonotype: This could be a read error, since a much larger clone is one nucleotide away. The CDR3 end shows no conserved phenylalanine or tryptophan, and so a read error is likely. The chain recombines TRBV5-1 with TRBJ1-3; D unclear. V lost 0 bases, J lost 0 bases, and 7 bases lay in between. The length of the CDR3 is 15 residues. The germline CDR1 and CDR2 sequences are SGHRS and YFSETQ. CDR3 DNA: TGCGCCAGCAGCTTGGACGGACTCTCTGGAAACACCATATATCTT. It yields the protein CASSLDGLSGNTIYL.

This clonotype was detected many times. The chain recombines TRBV12-3 or TRBV12-4 with TRBJ2-2, with 8 nucleotides matching TRBD1. The CDR3 is made up of 16 amino acids. V lost 6 bases and J lost 4; bases outside the gene matches: 10. In DNA, the CDR3 is TGTGCCAGCAGACCCGGACAGGGTGTGGGCACCGGGGAGCTGTTTTTT. This encodes CASRPGQGVGTGELFF.

This clonotype was observed at least ten times. The J gene is TRBJ1-2, the V gene TRBV7-2; D remains unclear. CDR1 SGHTA and CDR2 FQGNSA come from the germline V gene. The V and J ends lost 5 bases and 4 bases respectively, with 14 bases between them. CDR3 length: 14 residues. The CDR3 DNA is TGTGCCAGCAGCCCACGGGCAGACCTCTATGGCTACACCTTC. Its protein is CASSPRADLYGYTF.